This T cell receptor beta chain was sequenced for a study of identical twins. This clonotype was seen a few times. Template switching supplied a universal primer site; unique molecular identifiers were carried on the cDNA. TCRdb itself ran the 5' RACE reads through MiXCR, one entry per CDR3 protein. The sample holds about 190,000 distinct CDR3 sequences, more than 15% seen once. V lost 7 bases to trimming and J lost 3 bases; unmatched junction nucleotides: 13. The length of the CDR3 is 17 residues. These data also featured in a second study, about T cells expressing NK-cell markers. According to that study: Restriction of sorting to alpha-beta TCR T cells was accomplished in several experiments using an anti-gamma-delta TCR antibody. For six donors, the dominant NKG2C+ clonotypes made up about 1.0-8% of their CD8+ T cells. In four donors, these clonotypes also led the CD3+CD56-NKG2C+ fraction.

Sequencing was carried out using CD8+ T cells sorted from blood. The receptor was isolated from a woman under 30 in good health. The chain recombines TRBV12-3 or TRBV12-4 with TRBJ2-2, with TRBD2 identical over 8 bases. DNA for the CDR3: TGTGCCAGCAACCCATCGGGGGGGCCCCTCGACACCGGGGAGCTGTTTTTT. Residues: CASNPSGGPLDTGELFF.